This T cell receptor beta chain was obtained from a study of blood T cell repertoires in COVID-19. Study background: PBMCs, B-cell-depleted T cells, or T cells provided the cDNA or gDNA that made up the material.

Participants reported their clinical history, and cohort assignment relied on those reports. Cohort 3 donors were reported recovered after two negative PCRs, clearance, or symptom resolution. The authors' processing: Estimated nucleated cell counts came from reference gene primer amplification. This table comes from immunoSEQ multiplex PCR, and its TCRdb copy is limited to in-frame clones, with some not included. D and trimming were read from the DNA, whereas the V and J calls and clone size are those reported in that table. This table holds hundreds of thousands of clones, 70% to 90% found once. Deletions cut 5 bases from V and 3 bases from J, with 12 bases between. Germline CDR1 SGHAT, CDR2 FQNNGV. The CDR3 totals 14 residues.

The V call is TRBV11-2, the J call TRBJ2-3; D remains unclear. This TCR came from a woman aged 40 to 50 who had recovered from COVID-19. The source material was PBMCs or T cells enriched from blood (not recorded which). The CDR3 DNA sequence: TGTGCCAGCAGCCCCCACGCAGATACAGATACGCAGTATTTT. This encodes CASSPHADTDTQYF. The entire variable domain, with the rest obtained from reference TRBV11-2 and TRBJ2-3, is as follows: EAGVAQSPRYKIIEKRQSVAFWCNPISGHATLYWYQQILGQGPKLLIQFQNNGVVDDSQLPKDRFSAERLKGVDSTLKIQPAKLEDSAVYLCASSPHADTDTQYFGPGTRLTVL.